Each of the 32 T cell receptor beta chains below was sequenced from the same sample in a study of T cell responses to AZD1222 COVID-19 vaccine. The method was immunoSEQ multiplex PCR; TCRdb's version includes in-frame clones alone and lacks a portion of them. The sample yields some 180,000 clones, 94% seen once. Material: peripheral blood, obtained 28 days after the second AZD1222 dose. These receptors were collected from an adult who received the AZD1222 COVID-19 vaccine.

This rearrangement joins TRBV29-1 to TRBJ1-2; 8 nucleotides match TRBD1. The CDR3 length is 14 residues. V shed 7 bases, J shed 4 bases, and the junction held 11 bases outside the gene matches. Looked up from germline, CDR1 is SQVTM and CDR2 is ANQGSEA. In nucleotides, the CDR3 is TGCAGCGCAGAACTCAGGGGGCGCGTCTATGGCTACACCTTC. Encoded protein: CSAELRGRVYGYTF. Variable domain in full (rest from reference TRBV29-1 and TRBJ1-2): SAVISQKPSRDICQRGTSLTIQCQVDSQVTMMFWYRQQPGQSLTLIATANQGSEATYESGFVIDKFPISRPNLTFSTLTVSNMSPEDSSIYLCSAELRGRVYGYTFGSGTRLTVV.

V gene TRBV19 combines with J gene TRBJ2-1, with 10 bases fitting TRBD2. Germline V gene sequence: CDR1 LNHDA, CDR2 SQIVND (reference sequence). V was clipped by 10 bases and J by 3 bases; unmatched bases: 12. The CDR3 sequence is 16 residues long. The CDR3 sequence: CATKGGLANFYNEQFF. The CDR3 DNA reads TGTGCCACAAAAGGGGGACTAGCGAACTTCTACAATGAGCAGTTCTTC.

V and J are TRBV9 and TRBJ1-1, with 7 bases matching TRBD1. The CDR3 consists of 14 residues. The V segment lost 4 bases and the J segment 1 base; nucleotides outside the gene matches: 4. Germline loops: CDR1 SGDLS, CDR2 YYNGEE. The CDR3 sequence: CASSPRGGNTEAFF. The CDR3 coding sequence is TGTGCCAGCAGCCCCAGGGGGGGGAACACTGAAGCTTTCTTT.

This sequence joins TRBV27 and TRBJ1-5, with TRBD1 matching 10 bases. The CDR3 runs to 17 residues. Germline trimming cut 4 bases from V and 8 bases from J; bases unmatched to any gene: 14. Looked up from germline, CDR1 is MNHEY and CDR2 is SMNVEV (reference sequence). The CDR3 reads CASSSRDRGATPEPQHF. CDR3 coding DNA: TGTGCCAGCAGTTCCCGGGACAGGGGAGCCACCCCAGAGCCCCAGCATTTT.

The chain combines TRBV6-4 with TRBJ1-5, with D maybe TRBD1 (5 bases). Germline V gives CDR1 MRHNA, CDR2 SNTAGT. V dropped 6 bases and J dropped 3 bases, with 18 bases sitting between them. This CDR3 is 16 amino acids long. Written as DNA, the CDR3 is TGTGCCAGCAGGGCCCGTGTCCGCGGGGCCAATCAGCCCCAGCATTTT. This translates into CASRARVRGANQPQHF.

The chain couples TRBV27 to TRBJ1-3; 9 bases align to TRBD1. V was pared by 5 bases and J by 3 bases, with 11 bases of the junction left unmatched. The CDR3 consists of 17 residues. Germline CDR1 MNHEY, CDR2 SMNVEV (reference sequence). CDR3 amino acids: CASSPAGQGLFGNTIYF. Written as DNA, the CDR3 is TGTGCCAGCAGTCCAGCAGGACAGGGGTTATTTGGAAACACCATATATTTT.

The chain employs TRBV10-3 and TRBJ1-5; 7 nucleotides agree with TRBD1. The germline V gene has CDR1 ENHRY and CDR2 SYGVKD. Trimming removed 4 bases from V and 4 bases from J; junction bases left unmatched: 4. This CDR3 is built from 14 residues. CDR3 nucleotide sequence: TGTGCCATCAGTGGTGGACAGGATAATCAGCCCCAGCATTTT. The encoded protein is CAISGGQDNQPQHF.

This clone was observed a single time. The DNA for the CDR3 is TGTGCCAGCAGCCCACCGGGGGGGTATGATACGCAGTATTTT. Its translation: CASSPPGGYDTQYF. The rearrangement links TRBV7-3 to TRBJ2-3; 8 bases are shared with TRBD2. CDR1 is SGHTA and CDR2 is FQGTGA in the germline V gene. The CDR3 runs 14 residues. The V segment lost 5 bases and the J segment 6 bases; nucleotides outside the gene matches: 7.

The J gene is TRBJ2-5, the V gene TRBV14; unclear D gene. Germline V gene data show CDR1 as SGHDN and CDR2 as FVKESK. The V gene lost 5 bases and the J gene lost 1 base, with 20 bases spanning the gap. The CDR3 totals 17 residues. CDR3 in DNA: TGTGCCAGCAGCTTAGGGTTTTTGTTGAGCCCCCAAGAGACCCAGTACTTC. This translates into CASSLGFLLSPQETQYF. Filled out from reference TRBV14 and TRBJ2-5, the complete variable domain reads EAGVTQFPSHSVIEKGQTVTLRCDPISGHDNLYWYRRVMGKEIKFLLHFVKESKQDESGMPNNRFLAERTGGTYSTLKVQPAELEDSGVYFCASSLGFLLSPQETQYFGPGTRLLVL.

CDR3 loop: CSVGADKVPISYF. In DNA form, the CDR3 reads TGCAGCGTTGGGGCGGACAAAGTCCCTATTTCTTATTTT. The chain has TRBV29-1 and TRBJ2-3; a possible D gene is TRBD1 (5 bases). Trimming removed 4 bases at V and 15 bases at J, with 23 bases between. The CDR3 totals 13 residues. Germline V gene lookup returns CDR1 SQVTM and CDR2 ANQGSEA.

V usage is TRBV11-2 and J usage is TRBJ1-1, with TRBD1 matching over 7 bases. The CDR3 totals 15 residues. CDR1 is SGHAT and CDR2 is FQNNGV in the germline V gene. V lost 5 bases to trimming and J lost 5 bases; unmatched junction nucleotides: 11. The CDR3 bases are TGTGCCAGCAGCGAAGACAGGGCGCGGGGGACTGAAGCTTTCTTT. Residues: CASSEDRARGTEAFF.

As DNA, the CDR3 is TGTGCCAGCAGCTTAGTTGGCAGGCGGGCAGCTTCACCCCTCCACTTT. Its protein is CASSLVGRRAASPLHF. The chain carries TRBV11-2 and TRBJ1-6; D uncertain. Trimming removed 1 base at V and 9 bases at J, with 16 bases between. Germline V gene sequence: CDR1 SGHAT, CDR2 FQNNGV. The CDR3 runs to 16 residues.

V is TRBV7-2 and J is TRBJ1-3, with D possibly matching TRBD1 (5 bases). The CDR3 loop spans 18 amino acids. Trimming pared 1 base from V and 1 base from J, leaving 17 bases between. CDR1 SGHTA and CDR2 FQGNSA come from the germline V gene. The CDR3 loop is CASSLDPIFRGSGNTIYF. CDR3 sequence (DNA): TGTGCCAGCAGCTTAGATCCGATTTTTAGGGGATCTGGAAACACCATATATTTT.

This chain links TRBV19 with TRBJ2-1; no clear D gene. The CDR3 is 15 residues long. V was cut by 3 bases and J by 1 base, with 10 bases left in between. Germline V gene data show CDR1 as LNHDA and CDR2 as SQIVND (reference sequence). The CDR3: CASSISTFSYNEQFF. In DNA, the CDR3 is TGTGCCAGTAGTATTAGTACTTTTTCCTACAATGAGCAGTTCTTC.

This clone occurred once. The chain joins TRBV5-1 to TRBJ1-2; D is perhaps TRBD1 (6 bases). Trimming left V 3 bases short and J 4 bases short, with 19 bases between. Germline CDR1 reads SGHRS; CDR2 reads YFSETQ. CDR3 length equals 16 residues. CDR3 protein: CASSSNRPGTFYGYTF. The DNA of the CDR3 is TGCGCCAGCAGCTCAAACCGTCCCGGGACATTCTATGGCTACACCTTC.

The chain recombines TRBV21-1 with TRBJ1-5; the D call in the table, TRBD1, was not verified against the DNA. TRBV21-1 is termed a pseudogene. The CDR3 totals 16 residues. For the CDR3, the DNA is TGTGCCAGCAGCAAAAATAGGGACAGCATTAATCAGCCCCAGCATTTT. Translation gives CASSKNRDSINQPQHF.

The rearrangement links TRBV7-2 to TRBJ2-7, with D possibly TRBD2 on 5 matching bases. The germline V and J ends were trimmed by 0 bases and 3 bases, with 18 bases remaining between them. The germline V gene encodes CDR1 SGHTA and CDR2 FQGNSA. The CDR3 length is 17 residues. CDR3 region: CASSLAYARVAHYEQYF. In DNA form, the CDR3 reads TGTGCCAGCAGCTTAGCCTACGCGCGGGTCGCCCACTACGAGCAGTACTTC. The full variable domain, in which reference TRBV7-2 and TRBJ2-7 provide the parts outside the CDR3, is GAGVSQSPSNKVTEKGKDVELRCDPISGHTALYWYRQSLGQGLEFLIYFQGNSAPDKSGLPSDRFSAERTGGSVSTLTIQRTQQEDSAVYLCASSLAYARVAHYEQYFGPGTRLTVT.

The chain carries TRBV5-1 and TRBJ1-1; 9 bases fit TRBD1. The CDR3 extends over 13 amino acids. CDR1 is SGHRS and CDR2 is YFSETQ in the germline V gene. The V and J ends lost 0 bases and 8 bases, in that order; junction bases with no gene match: 2. CDR3 nucleotide sequence: TGCGCCAGCAGCTTGGGTGGGACAGGGGAAGCTTTCTTT. Encoded protein: CASSLGGTGEAFF.

In nucleotides, the CDR3 is TGTGCCAGCAGTGGTGGCAGAAGACAAGAGACCCAGTACTTC. Protein product: CASSGGRRQETQYF. The chain combines TRBV5-4 with TRBJ2-5; D remains ambiguous. The ends were cut back, 5 bases at V and 2 bases at J, with 13 bases in the middle. Germline V gene data show CDR1 as SGHNT and CDR2 as YYREEE (reference sequence). The CDR3 covers 14 residues. Combining the CDR3 with reference TRBV5-4 and TRBJ2-5 gives the whole variable domain ETGVTQSPTHLIKTRGQQVTLRCSSQSGHNTVSWYQQALGQGPQFIFQYYREEENGRGNFPPRFSGLQFPNYSSELNVNALELDDSALYLCASSGGRRQETQYFGPGTRLLVL.

The chain is built from TRBV2 and TRBJ1-2, with D maybe TRBD1 (5 bases). The CDR3 spans 14 residues. Between the trimmed V and J ends, which lost 7 bases and 8 bases, there was a span of 20 bases. In germline, CDR1 is SNHLY, CDR2 FYNNEI. CDR3 DNA sequence: TGTGCCAGCATTGGACAAGCCGGTGCGTGGGGCTACACCTTC. Translation: CASIGQAGAWGYTF.

This clone was seen a single time. This chain uses TRBV19 with TRBJ2-2; D gene uncertain. CDR1 LNHDA and CDR2 SQIVND come from the germline V gene (reference sequence). The V end was cut by 9 bases, the J end by 0 bases, with 11 bases between. The CDR3 runs 14 residues. The DNA for the CDR3 is TGTGCCAGCGATAAGACCCCGAACACCGGGGAGCTGTTTTTT. Its translation is CASDKTPNTGELFF.

This clone appeared once. The V and J genes are TRBV7-3 and TRBJ2-3, with 7 positions matching TRBD2. In germline, CDR1 is SGHTA, CDR2 FQGTGA. There are 16 residues in the CDR3. V was clipped by 4 bases and J by 8 bases; unmatched bases: 15. The CDR3 coding sequence is TGTGCCAGCAGCTCCTACGGGGGGAGGGAAACTGCTACGCAGTATTTT. Translated: CASSSYGGRETATQYF.

The rearrangement links TRBV6-5 to TRBJ1-3; no reliable D call. This CDR3 is 15 amino acids long. The ends were cut back, 2 bases at V and 5 bases at J, with 13 bases in the middle. Germline loops: CDR1 MNHEY, CDR2 SVGAGI. In DNA form, the CDR3 reads TGTGCCAGCAGTTACACAATCTACGGCAGAAACACCATATATTTT. It yields the protein CASSYTIYGRNTIYF.

This clone was seen a single time. The chain couples TRBV11-3 to TRBJ2-5; D uncertain. The CDR3 sequence is 14 residues long. CDR1 is SGHNT, CDR2 YENEEA, per germline. V was clipped by 5 bases and J by 7 bases, with 17 bases between them. The CDR3 DNA reads as TGTGCCAGCAGCATAACGGCCAGTTTCGGGACCCAGTACTTC. Encoded protein: CASSITASFGTQYF.

The chain links TRBV2 to TRBJ2-2; TRBD2 agrees at 7 bases. The germline gives CDR1 SNHLY, CDR2 FYNNEI. The J segment lost 6 bases and the V segment lost 7 bases, leaving 8 bases of the junction unmatched. This CDR3 is 14 amino acids long. CDR3 sequence reads: CASIAGEVSGELFF. The CDR3, as DNA: TGTGCCAGCATCGCGGGGGAGGTTTCCGGGGAGCTGTTTTTT. The full variable domain, its missing parts supplied by reference TRBV2 and TRBJ2-2, is EPEVTQTPSHQVTQMGQEVILRCVPISNHLYFYWYRQILGQKVEFLVSFYNNEISEKSEIFDDQFSVERPDGSNFTLKIRSTKLEDSAMYFCASIAGEVSGELFFGEGSRLTVL.

Remarks on this clone: In the same sample, other DNA sequences code for this CDR3. This sequence joins TRBV5-1 and TRBJ2-1, with 7 positions matching TRBD1. The length of the CDR3 is 14 residues. Trimming removed 4 bases from V and 4 bases from J; junction bases left unmatched: 5. Per the germline V gene, CDR1 is SGHRS and CDR2 is YFSETQ. Written as DNA, the CDR3 is TGCGCCAGCAGCCCCGGGACAGCATACAATGAGCAGTTCTTC. This encodes CASSPGTAYNEQFF.

The chain couples TRBV6-1 to TRBJ2-5; D call uncertain. V was pared by 3 bases and J by 7 bases, with 12 bases between. The CDR3 is made up of 13 amino acids. In germline, CDR1 is MNHNS, CDR2 SASEGT. The CDR3 is CASSDITLGTQYF. DNA of the CDR3: TGTGCCAGCAGTGACATAACCTTGGGGACCCAGTACTTC.

The chain combines TRBV27 with TRBJ1-1; D unclear. The V end lost 3 bases, the J end lost 4 bases, and 15 bases lay between the germline ends. CDR1 is MNHEY, CDR2 SMNVEV, per germline (reference sequence). The CDR3 loop spans 15 amino acids. The CDR3 is CASSLIRVRGTEAFF. In DNA, the CDR3 is TGTGCCAGCAGTTTGATAAGGGTTCGGGGCACTGAAGCTTTCTTT.

This chain links TRBV5-1 with TRBJ2-7; weak D call: TRBD1 (6 bases). Germline lookup yields CDR1 SGHRS and CDR2 YFSETQ. Trimming left V 0 bases short and J 3 bases short, with 13 bases between. CDR3 length: 15 amino acids. The DNA for the CDR3 is TGCGCCAGCAGCTTGGCACCACAGGGTCACTACGAGCAGTACTTC. Translation: CASSLAPQGHYEQYF.

This clone was detected only a few times. This chain joins TRBV25-1 and TRBJ2-2, with a tentative D call TRBD2 (5 bases). Per the germline V gene, CDR1 is MGHDK and CDR2 is SYGVNS. The CDR3 consists of 15 residues. The V end lost 7 bases, the J end lost 6 bases, and 18 bases lay between the germline ends. The DNA for the CDR3 is TGTGCCAGCACCCTAGGGAGTCAAAGGTCCGGGGAGCTGTTTTTT. It encodes CASTLGSQRSGELFF.

This chain uses TRBV7-9 with TRBJ1-1; no clear D gene. Germline lookup yields CDR1 SEHNR and CDR2 FQNEAQ (reference sequence). Deletions cut 2 bases from V and 4 bases from J, with 5 bases between. The CDR3 has 12 residues. The CDR3 protein is CASSLLSTEAFF. CDR3 coding DNA: TGTGCCAGCAGCTTATTAAGCACTGAAGCTTTCTTT.

The chain carries TRBV11-2 and TRBJ1-2; 8 bases line up with TRBD1. CDR1 SGHAT and CDR2 FQNNGV come from the germline V gene. The ends lost 3 bases at V and 3 bases at J; junction bases unmatched: 3. The CDR3 covers 14 residues. Here the CDR3 DNA reads TGTGCCAGCAGCTTGGCAGGGGGCCACTATGGCTACACCTTC. Its protein product is CASSLAGGHYGYTF. The full variable domain, completed using reference TRBV11-2 and TRBJ1-2, is EAGVAQSPRYKIIEKRQSVAFWCNPISGHATLYWYQQILGQGPKLLIQFQNNGVVDDSQLPKDRFSAERLKGVDSTLKIQPAKLEDSAVYLCASSLAGGHYGYTFGSGTRLTVV.